The TCR beta chain under discussion was sequenced for a study of T-cell memory formation after mild COVID-19. Study in general: TCR clusters mostly belonged to single donors.

CDR3 size: 16 residues. CDR1 is SGHVS, CDR2 FQNEAQ, per germline. Deletions cut 2 bases from V and 2 bases from J, with 15 bases between. Using its own MiXCR run on the 5' RACE reads, TCRdb lists one record per CDR3 protein. This sample has 270,000 or so distinct CDR3 sequences, with over 15% found just once. On this clonotype: Antigen: not known.

Study-level findings and limits: Detection of some responders pre-infection suggested pre-existing cross-reactive memory T cells participated.

This chain uses TRBV7-8 with TRBJ1-2; a weak D match, TRBD1 (6 bases). Sequencing was done on a sample of PBMCs or a T cell subset sorted from them (not recorded which). This sequence was found in a man aged 18 to 30 who had mild COVID-19 (a few samples of this study predate the infection). Cell type and time point are not known. The CDR3 reads CASSLNFRGKNYGYTF. CDR3 bases: TGTGCCAGCAGCTTAAATTTCAGGGGAAAGAACTATGGCTACACCTTC.